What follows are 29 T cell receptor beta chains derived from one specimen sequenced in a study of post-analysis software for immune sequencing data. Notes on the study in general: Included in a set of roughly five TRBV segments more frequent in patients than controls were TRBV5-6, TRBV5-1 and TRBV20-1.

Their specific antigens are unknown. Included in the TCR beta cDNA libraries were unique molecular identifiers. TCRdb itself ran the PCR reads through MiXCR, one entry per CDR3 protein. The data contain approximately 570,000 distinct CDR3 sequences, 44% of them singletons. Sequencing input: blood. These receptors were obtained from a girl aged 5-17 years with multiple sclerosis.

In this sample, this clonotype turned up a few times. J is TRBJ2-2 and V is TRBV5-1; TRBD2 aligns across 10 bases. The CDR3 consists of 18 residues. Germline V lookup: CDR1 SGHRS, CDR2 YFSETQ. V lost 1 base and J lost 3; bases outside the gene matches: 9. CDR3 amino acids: CASSLSSSGGAHTGELFF. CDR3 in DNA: TGCGCCAGCAGCTTGAGTTCCAGCGGGGGGGCCCACACCGGGGAGCTGTTTTTT.

The CDR3 loop reads CASRPHKTYGYTF. In nucleotides, the CDR3 is TGTGCCAGCAGGCCTCACAAGACTTATGGCTACACCTTC. The chain employs TRBV3-1 and TRBJ1-2; D not certain. This CDR3 has 13 amino acids. Trimming took 6 bases from V and 5 from J, leaving 13 bases between them. Germline V gene sequence: CDR1 LGHDT, CDR2 YNNKEL (reference sequence).

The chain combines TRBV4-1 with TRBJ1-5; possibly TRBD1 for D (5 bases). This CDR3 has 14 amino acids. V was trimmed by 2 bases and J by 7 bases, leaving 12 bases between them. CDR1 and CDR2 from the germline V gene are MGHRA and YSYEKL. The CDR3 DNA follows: TGCGCCAGCAGCCAAAGACAGTCAAGCCAGCCCCAGCATTTT. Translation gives CASSQRQSSQPQHF.

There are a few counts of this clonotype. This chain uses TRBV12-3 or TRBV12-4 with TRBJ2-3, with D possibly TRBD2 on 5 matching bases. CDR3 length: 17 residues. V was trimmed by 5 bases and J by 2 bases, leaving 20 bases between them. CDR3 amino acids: CASSPHRGKVDTDTQYF. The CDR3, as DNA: TGTGCCAGCAGTCCCCATCGAGGGAAGGTGGACACAGATACGCAGTATTTT.

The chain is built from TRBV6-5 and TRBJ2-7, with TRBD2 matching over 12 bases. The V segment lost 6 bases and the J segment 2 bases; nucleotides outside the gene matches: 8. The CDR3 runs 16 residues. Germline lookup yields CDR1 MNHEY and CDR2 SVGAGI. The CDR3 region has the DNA TGTGCCAGCAGGTCTAGCGGGGGGGGTTCTGCCTACGAGCAGTACTTC. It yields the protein CASRSSGGGSAYEQYF.

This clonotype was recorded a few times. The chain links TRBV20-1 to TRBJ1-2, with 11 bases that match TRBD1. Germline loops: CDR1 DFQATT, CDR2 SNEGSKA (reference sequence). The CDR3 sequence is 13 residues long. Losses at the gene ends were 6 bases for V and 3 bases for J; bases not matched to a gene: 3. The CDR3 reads CSARTGGYYGYTF. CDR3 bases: TGCAGTGCGAGGACAGGGGGCTACTATGGCTACACCTTC.

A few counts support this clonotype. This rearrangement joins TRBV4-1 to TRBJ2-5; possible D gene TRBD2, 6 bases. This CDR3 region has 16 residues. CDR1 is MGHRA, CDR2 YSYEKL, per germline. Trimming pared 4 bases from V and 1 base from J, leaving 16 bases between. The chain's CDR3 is CASSPFRRESQETQYF. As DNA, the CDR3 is TGCGCCAGCAGCCCCTTCCGGCGGGAATCCCAAGAGACCCAGTACTTC.

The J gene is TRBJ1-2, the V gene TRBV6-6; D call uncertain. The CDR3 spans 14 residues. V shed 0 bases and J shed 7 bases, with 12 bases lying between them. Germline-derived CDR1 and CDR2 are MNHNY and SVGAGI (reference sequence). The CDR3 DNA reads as TGTGCCAGCAGTTACTCGAACCGGATGGGTGGCTACACCTTC. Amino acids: CASSYSNRMGGYTF.

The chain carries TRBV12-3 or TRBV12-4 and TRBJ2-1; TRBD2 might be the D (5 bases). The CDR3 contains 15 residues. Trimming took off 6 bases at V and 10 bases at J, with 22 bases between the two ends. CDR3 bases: TGTGCCAGCAGCCCGCTAAGACGACTAACCTACGAGCAGTTCTTC. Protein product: CASSPLRRLTYEQFF.

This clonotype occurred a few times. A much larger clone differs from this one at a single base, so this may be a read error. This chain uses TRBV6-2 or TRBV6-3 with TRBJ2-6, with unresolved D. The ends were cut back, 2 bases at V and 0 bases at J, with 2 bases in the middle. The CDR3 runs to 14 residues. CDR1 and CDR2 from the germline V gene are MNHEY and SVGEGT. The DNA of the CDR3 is TGTGCCAGCAGTTACGGCTCTGGGGCCAACGTCCTGACTTTC. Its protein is CASSYGSGANVLTF.

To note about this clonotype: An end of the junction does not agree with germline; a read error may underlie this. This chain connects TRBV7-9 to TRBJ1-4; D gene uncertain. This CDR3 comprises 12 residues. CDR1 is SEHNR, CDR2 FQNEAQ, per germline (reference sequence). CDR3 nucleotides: TGTGTCAGCAGCTCCGGTGACGAAAAACTGTTTTTT. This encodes CVSSSGDEKLFF.

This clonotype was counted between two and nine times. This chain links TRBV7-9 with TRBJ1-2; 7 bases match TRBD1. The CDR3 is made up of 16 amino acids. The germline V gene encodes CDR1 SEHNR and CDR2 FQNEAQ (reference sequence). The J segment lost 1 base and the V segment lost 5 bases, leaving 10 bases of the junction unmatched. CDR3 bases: TGTGCCAGCAGCCCCCCCCTCAGGGGGGGTAACTATGGCTACACCTTC. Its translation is CASSPPLRGGNYGYTF.

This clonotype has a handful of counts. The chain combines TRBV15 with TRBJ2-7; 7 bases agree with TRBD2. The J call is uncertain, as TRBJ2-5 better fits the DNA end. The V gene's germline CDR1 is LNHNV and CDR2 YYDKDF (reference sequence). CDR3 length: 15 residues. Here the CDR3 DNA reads TGTGCCACCAGCGATACTAGCGCCAGTCGGGAGACCCAGTACTTC. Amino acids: CATSDTSASRETQYF.

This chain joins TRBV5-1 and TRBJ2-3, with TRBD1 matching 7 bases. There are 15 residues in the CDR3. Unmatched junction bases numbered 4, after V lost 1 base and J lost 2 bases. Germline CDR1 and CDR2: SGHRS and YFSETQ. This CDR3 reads CASSLSTGPTDTQYF. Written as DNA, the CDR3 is TGCGCCAGCAGCTTGTCGACAGGGCCCACAGATACGCAGTATTTT.

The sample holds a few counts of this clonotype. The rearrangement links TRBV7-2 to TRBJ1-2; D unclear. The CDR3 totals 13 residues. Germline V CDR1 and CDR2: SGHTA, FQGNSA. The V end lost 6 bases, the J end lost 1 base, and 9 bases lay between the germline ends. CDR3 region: CASSLSYNYGYTF. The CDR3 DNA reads TGTGCCAGCAGTCTCTCTTATAACTATGGCTACACCTTC.

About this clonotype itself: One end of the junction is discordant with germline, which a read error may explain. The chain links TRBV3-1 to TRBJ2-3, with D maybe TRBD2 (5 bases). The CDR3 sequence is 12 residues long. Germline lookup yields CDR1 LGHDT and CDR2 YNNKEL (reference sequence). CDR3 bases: TGTGCCAGTGGGAGAAGGGTAGATACGCGGTATTTT. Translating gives CASGRRVDTRYF.

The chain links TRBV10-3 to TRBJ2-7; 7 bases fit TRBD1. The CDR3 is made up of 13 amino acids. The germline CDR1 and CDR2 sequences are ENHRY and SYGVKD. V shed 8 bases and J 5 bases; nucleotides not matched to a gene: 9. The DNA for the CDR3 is TGTGCCATCTTTACAGGGGTACCCAACGAGCAGTACTTC. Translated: CAIFTGVPNEQYF.

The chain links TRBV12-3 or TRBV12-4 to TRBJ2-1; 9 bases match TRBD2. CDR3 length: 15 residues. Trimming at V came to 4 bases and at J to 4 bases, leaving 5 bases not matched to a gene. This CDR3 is CASSSLLAGYNEQFF. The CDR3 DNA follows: TGTGCCAGCAGTTCTCTGCTAGCGGGGTACAATGAGCAGTTCTTC.

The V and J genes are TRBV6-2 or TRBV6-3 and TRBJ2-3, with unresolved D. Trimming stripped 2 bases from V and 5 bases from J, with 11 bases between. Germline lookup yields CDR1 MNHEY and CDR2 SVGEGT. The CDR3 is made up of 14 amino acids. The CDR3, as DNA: TGTGCCAGCAGTTACCGGGTAGGCGGAGATACGCAGTATTTT. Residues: CASSYRVGGDTQYF.

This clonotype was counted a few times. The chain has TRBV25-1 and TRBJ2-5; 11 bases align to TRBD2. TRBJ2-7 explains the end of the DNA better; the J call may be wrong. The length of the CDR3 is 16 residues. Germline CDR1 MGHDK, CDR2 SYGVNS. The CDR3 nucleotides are TGTGCCAGCAGTGAATCGGGGGGACTAGCGGCCTACGAGCAGTACTTC. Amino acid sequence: CASSESGGLAAYEQYF.

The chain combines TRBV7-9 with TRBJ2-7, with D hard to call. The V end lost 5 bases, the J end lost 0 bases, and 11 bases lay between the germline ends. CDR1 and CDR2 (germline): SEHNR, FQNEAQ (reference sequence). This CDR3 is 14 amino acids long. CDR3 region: CASSPDGVSYEQYF. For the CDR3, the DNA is TGTGCCAGCAGCCCGGACGGCGTCTCCTACGAGCAGTACTTC. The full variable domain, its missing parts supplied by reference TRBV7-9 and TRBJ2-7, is DTGVSQNPRHKITKRGQNVTFRCDPISEHNRLYWYRQTLGQGPEFLTYFQNEAQLEKSRLLSDRFSAERPKGSFSTLEIQRTEQGDSAMYLCASSPDGVSYEQYFGPGTRLTVT.

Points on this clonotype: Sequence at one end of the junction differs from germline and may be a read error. The CDR3 spells CASKGTGWNEKLFF. Written as DNA, the CDR3 is TGCGCCAGCAAGGGGACAGGGTGGAATGAAAAACTGTTTTTT. The chain employs TRBV27 and TRBJ1-4; TRBD1 aligns across 9 bases. The CDR3 runs 14 residues. Germline assignment: CDR1 MNHEY and CDR2 SMNVEV (reference sequence). Supplemented by reference TRBV27 and TRBJ1-4, the full variable domain reads EAQVTQNPRYLITVTGKKLTVTCSQNMNHEYMSWYRQDPGLGLRQIYYSMNVEVTDKGDVPEGYKVSRKEKRNFPLILESPSPNQTSLYFCASKGTGWNEKLFFGSGTQLSVL.

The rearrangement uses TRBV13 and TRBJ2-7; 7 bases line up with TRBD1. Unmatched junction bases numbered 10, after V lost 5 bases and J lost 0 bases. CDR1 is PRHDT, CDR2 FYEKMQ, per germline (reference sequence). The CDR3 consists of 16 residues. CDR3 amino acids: CASSAPGTAFSYEQYF. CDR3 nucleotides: TGTGCCAGCAGCGCGCCCGGGACAGCATTCTCCTACGAGCAGTACTTC.

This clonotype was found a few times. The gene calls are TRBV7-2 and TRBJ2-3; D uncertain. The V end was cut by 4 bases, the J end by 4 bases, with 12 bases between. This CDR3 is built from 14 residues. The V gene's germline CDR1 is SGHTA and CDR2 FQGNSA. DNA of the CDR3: TGTGCCAGCAGCTGGGAACGGGCCCCAGATACGCAGTATTTT. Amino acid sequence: CASSWERAPDTQYF.

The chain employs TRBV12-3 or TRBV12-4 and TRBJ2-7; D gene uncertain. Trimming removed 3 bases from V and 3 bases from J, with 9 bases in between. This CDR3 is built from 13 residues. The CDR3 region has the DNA TGTGCCAGCAGTTTGGGCTGGAGCTACGAGCAGTACTTC. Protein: CASSLGWSYEQYF.

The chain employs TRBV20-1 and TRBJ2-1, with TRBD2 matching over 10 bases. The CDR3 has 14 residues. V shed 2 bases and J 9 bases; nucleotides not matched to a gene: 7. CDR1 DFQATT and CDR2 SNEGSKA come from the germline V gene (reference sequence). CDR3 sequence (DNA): TGCAGTGCTAGAACGCTAGCGGGAGAAGGTGAGCAGTTCTTC. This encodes CSARTLAGEGEQFF.

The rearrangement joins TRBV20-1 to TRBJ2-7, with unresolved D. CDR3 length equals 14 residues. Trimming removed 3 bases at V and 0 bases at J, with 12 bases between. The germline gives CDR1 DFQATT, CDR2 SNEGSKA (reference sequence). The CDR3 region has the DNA TGCAGTGCTAGGACCTTAGCCCGCTCCTACGAGCAGTACTTC. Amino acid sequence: CSARTLARSYEQYF.

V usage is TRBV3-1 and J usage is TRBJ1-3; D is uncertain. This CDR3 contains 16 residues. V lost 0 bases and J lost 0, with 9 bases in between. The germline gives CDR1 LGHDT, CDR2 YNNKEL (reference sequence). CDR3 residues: CASSQEAAFSGNTIYF. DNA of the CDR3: TGTGCCAGCAGCCAAGAGGCAGCTTTCTCTGGAAACACCATATATTTT.

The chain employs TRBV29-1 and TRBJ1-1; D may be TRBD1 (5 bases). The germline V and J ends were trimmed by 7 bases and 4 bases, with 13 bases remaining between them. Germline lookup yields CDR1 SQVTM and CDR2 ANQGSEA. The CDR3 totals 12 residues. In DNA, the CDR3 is TGCAGCGGACAACCAGGGAGCACTGAAGCTTTCTTT. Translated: CSGQPGSTEAFF.